What follows are 29 T cell receptor beta chains derived from one specimen sequenced in a study of blood T cell repertoires in COVID-19. Some clones are missing from TCRdb's copy, which holds only in-frame ones; the method was immunoSEQ multiplex PCR. The table shows roughly 91,000 clones, with 84% occurring only once. The sequenced sample was peripheral blood. These TCRs come from a man between 65 and 79 years old with active or convalescent COVID-19.

The chain recombines TRBV5-6 with TRBJ1-6, with TRBD1 as a possible D gene (6 bases). Trimming stripped 0 bases from V and 5 bases from J, with 18 bases between. This CDR3 is 18 amino acids long. The germline CDR1 and CDR2 sequences are SGHDT and YYEEEE. The DNA for the CDR3 is TGTGCCAGCAGCTTGGCGGTTGGGGGGGCGATGGATAATTCACCCCTCCACTTT. Its translation: CASSLAVGGAMDNSPLHF. Looking up the rest from reference TRBV5-6 and TRBJ1-6 gives the full variable domain: DAGVTQSPTHLIKTRGQQVTLRCSPKSGHDTVSWYQQALGQGPQFIFQYYEEEERQRGNFPDRFSGHQFPNYSSELNVNALLLGDSALYLCASSLAVGGAMDNSPLHFGNGTRLTVT.

This clone was detected once. This chain connects TRBV27 to TRBJ2-2; 8 bases agree with TRBD2. This CDR3 region has 19 residues. The V gene's germline CDR1 is MNHEY and CDR2 SMNVEV (reference sequence). Losses at the gene ends were 1 base for V and 0 bases for J; bases not matched to a gene: 10. CDR3: CASSLFLSGGRTNTGELFF. The DNA for the CDR3 is TGTGCCAGCAGTTTATTCCTCAGCGGGGGCCGAACGAACACCGGGGAGCTGTTTTTT.

The chain recombines TRBV3-1 (or the pseudogene TRBV3-2) with TRBJ2-7; TRBD2 is a possible D gene (6 bases). The CDR3 has 15 residues. V was shortened by 0 bases and J by 3 bases, with 12 bases between the two germline ends. Germline V gene data show CDR1 as LGHDT and CDR2 as YNNKEL (reference sequence). The CDR3 protein is CASSQEGTGYYEQYF. Written as DNA, the CDR3 is TGTGCCAGCAGCCAAGAGGGGACTGGTTACTACGAGCAGTACTTC.

The CDR3 loop is CASSRQGGGANVLTF. In DNA form, the CDR3 reads TGCGCCAGCAGCCGTCAGGGAGGTGGGGCCAACGTCCTGACTTTC. The chain employs TRBV4-1 and TRBJ2-6; D may be TRBD2 (6 bases). The ends were cut back, 4 bases at V and 3 bases at J, with 10 bases in the middle. Germline CDR1 reads MGHRA; CDR2 reads YSYEKL. This CDR3 is 15 amino acids long.

The chain uses TRBV9 and TRBJ2-1; 10 bases match TRBD2. With V trimmed by 4 bases and J by 9 bases, 13 bases remained unmatched. This CDR3 has 16 residues. Germline V gene sequence: CDR1 SGDLS, CDR2 YYNGEE. CDR3 sequence: CASSLELAGLRSEQFF. CDR3 coding DNA: TGTGCCAGCAGCCTTGAACTAGCGGGGCTTCGTAGTGAGCAGTTCTTC.

The chain uses TRBV11-3 and TRBJ1-4; possible D gene TRBD1, 5 bases. V gave up 6 bases and J gave up 0 bases, with 14 bases separating them. The CDR3 runs 16 residues. Germline CDR1 and CDR2: SGHNT and YENEEA. CDR3 DNA sequence: TGTGCCAGCAGTTCAGGGTTAGGGTCAACTAATGAAAAACTGTTTTTT. Protein sequence: CASSSGLGSTNEKLFF.

The chain recombines TRBV19 with TRBJ1-6; 8 bases agree with TRBD1. From germline, CDR1 is LNHDA and CDR2 SQIVND (reference sequence). CDR3 size: 15 residues. Trimming took 1 base from V and 7 from J; bases not matched to a gene: 3. Here the CDR3 DNA reads TGTGCCAGTAGTATAGCGGGACAGGAGAATTCACCCCTCCACTTT. Translation: CASSIAGQENSPLHF.

This chain connects TRBV2 to TRBJ1-2; possible D gene TRBD1, 5 bases. CDR3 length: 15 residues. Trimming took off 1 base at V and 5 bases at J, with 14 bases between the two ends. Germline CDR1 and CDR2: SNHLY and FYNNEI. The CDR3 DNA reads as TGTGCCAGCAGTGAAGAGGCCTTCGGGGGGTATGGCTACACCTTC. Protein: CASSEEAFGGYGYTF.

The CDR3 sequence: CASSPPGGAHEQYF. DNA for the CDR3: TGTGCCAGCAGCCCCCCGGGGGGGGCTCACGAGCAGTACTTC. This chain joins TRBV3-1 (or the pseudogene TRBV3-2) and TRBJ2-7; 8 positions agree with TRBD2. V was clipped by 4 bases and J by 5 bases; unmatched bases: 7. Germline CDR1 is LGHDT and CDR2 is YNNKEL (reference sequence). CDR3 length: 14 amino acids.

This chain connects TRBV28 to TRBJ1-1; D may be TRBD1 (5 bases). Germline V gene data show CDR1 as MDHEN and CDR2 as SYDVKM. This CDR3 is built from 13 residues. V lost 7 bases to trimming and J lost 0 bases, with 9 bases between them. CDR3 loop: CASTRQMNTEAFF. CDR3 in DNA: TGTGCCAGCACCCGACAGATGAACACTGAAGCTTTCTTT.

Only one count was recorded for this clone. The V and J genes are TRBV2 and TRBJ2-6; TRBD1 aligns across 8 bases. The CDR3 totals 17 residues. Per the germline V gene, CDR1 is SNHLY and CDR2 is FYNNEI. V was clipped by 4 bases and J by 1 base; unmatched bases: 6. The CDR3 sequence: CASSVGQGKSGANVLTF. CDR3 nucleotides: TGTGCCAGCAGTGTTGGACAGGGCAAGTCTGGGGCCAACGTCCTGACTTTC.

V usage is TRBV4-2 and J usage is TRBJ2-2; D is uncertain. CDR3 length: 14 amino acids. V lost 2 bases and J 4 bases, leaving 8 bases between the germline ends. Germline lookup yields CDR1 LGHNA and CDR2 YNFKEQ. CDR3 sequence: CASSQLTSTGELFF. CDR3 bases: TGTGCCAGCAGCCAACTAACTTCCACCGGGGAGCTGTTTTTT.

V is TRBV5-1 and J is TRBJ1-4; tentatively, D is TRBD1 (6 bases). The CDR3 runs to 15 residues. Trimming removed 1 base from V and 4 bases from J, with 11 bases in between. Germline assignment: CDR1 SGHRS and CDR2 YFSETQ. As DNA, the CDR3 is TGCGCCAGCAGCTTGACAGGGCGAGTTAATGAAAAACTGTTTTTT. Encoded protein: CASSLTGRVNEKLFF. The entire variable domain, with the rest obtained from reference TRBV5-1 and TRBJ1-4, is as follows: KAGVTQTPRYLIKTRGQQVTLSCSPISGHRSVSWYQQTPGQGLQFLFEYFSETQRNKGNFPGRFSGRQFSNSRSEMNVSTLELGDSALYLCASSLTGRVNEKLFFGSGTQLSVL.

A remark on this clone: The sample contains more than one DNA sequence encoding this CDR3. CDR3 protein: CASSIDRGRGHQPQHF. CDR3 DNA: TGTGCCAGTAGTATTGACAGGGGGCGGGGCCATCAGCCCCAGCATTTT. The gene calls are TRBV19 and TRBJ1-5, with TRBD1 matching over 10 bases. The CDR3 contains 16 residues. In germline, CDR1 is LNHDA, CDR2 SQIVND (reference sequence). V dropped 3 bases and J dropped 5; count of bases not matched to a gene: 7.

The CDR3 DNA is TGTGCCAGTAGTATAACCCGGGATAAAAGGCCTCGCAAAACAGATACGCAGTATTTT. Protein product: CASSITRDKRPRKTDTQYF. V is TRBV19 and J is TRBJ2-3; TRBD2 is a possible D gene (5 bases). Trimming pared 2 bases from V and 3 bases from J, leaving 24 bases between. Germline V gene sequence: CDR1 LNHDA, CDR2 SQIVND (reference sequence). The CDR3 runs 19 residues.

V and J are TRBV7-9 and TRBJ2-1; TRBD2 matches 8 bases. With V trimmed by 1 base and J by 2 bases, 4 bases remained unmatched. The germline CDR1 and CDR2 sequences are SEHNR and FQNEAQ (reference sequence). This CDR3 spans 16 amino acids. CDR3 protein: CASSLGTGGPYNEQFF. In DNA form, the CDR3 reads TGTGCCAGCAGCTTAGGAACGGGGGGGCCCTACAATGAGCAGTTCTTC.

The V and J genes are TRBV14 and TRBJ2-1; 7 bases line up with TRBD1. Germline CDR1 and CDR2: SGHDN and FVKESK. The CDR3 has 14 amino acids. After removal of 3 bases from V and 14 bases from J, the junction contained 13 bases not matched to a gene. The CDR3 here is CASSQATGKNRKFF. Here the CDR3 DNA reads TGTGCCAGCAGCCAGGCGACAGGGAAGAATCGGAAGTTCTTC.

The CDR3 loop is CASSLYSQETQYF. The CDR3 coding sequence is TGTGCCAGCAGTTTATACAGCCAAGAGACCCAGTACTTC. The V call is TRBV12-3 or TRBV12-4, the J call TRBJ2-5; D gene unclear. Between the trimmed V and J ends, which lost 2 bases and 1 base, there was a span of 5 bases. The CDR3 is made up of 13 amino acids.

The gene calls are TRBV14 and TRBJ1-1; possible D gene TRBD1, 6 bases. The germline V and J ends were trimmed by 5 bases and 4 bases, with 14 bases remaining between them. The germline V gene has CDR1 SGHDN and CDR2 FVKESK. CDR3 size: 14 residues. CDR3 residues: CASSEQQGFTEAFF. The CDR3 region has the DNA TGTGCCAGCAGCGAACAGCAGGGGTTCACTGAAGCTTTCTTT.

This clone was detected once. The genes are TRBV27 and TRBJ1-6, with D possibly TRBD1 on 5 matching bases. Trimming took 6 bases from V and 4 from J, leaving 10 bases between them. The length of the CDR3 is 14 residues. CDR1 and CDR2 (germline): MNHEY, SMNVEV (reference sequence). The CDR3 bases are TGTGCCAGCAGAGACCCAGGGTATAATTCACCCCTCCACTTT. It codes for CASRDPGYNSPLHF.

V is TRBV7-3 and J is TRBJ2-2; 14 bases are a match to TRBD2. The CDR3 runs 18 residues. The germline CDR1 and CDR2 sequences are SGHTA and FQGTGA. The trim removed 4 bases at V and 0 bases at J, leaving 4 bases unmatched. The CDR3 loop is CASSSGLAGASNTGELFF. CDR3 sequence (DNA): TGTGCCAGCAGCTCGGGACTAGCGGGGGCGTCGAACACCGGGGAGCTGTTTTTT.

This chain joins TRBV28 and TRBJ2-7, with 8 bases that match TRBD1. The V gene end was trimmed by 11 bases and the J gene end by 3 bases; junction bases not matched to a gene: 15. CDR1 MDHEN and CDR2 SYDVKM come from the germline V gene. CDR3 length equals 15 residues. The CDR3 here is CAAVSGRGLVYEQYF. The CDR3 nucleotides read TGTGCCGCCGTCTCCGGCAGGGGGCTAGTCTACGAGCAGTACTTC.

This chain joins TRBV6-6 and TRBJ1-1; no definite D call. Germline lookup yields CDR1 MNHNY and CDR2 SVGAGI (reference sequence). The CDR3 contains 14 residues. Deletions cut 0 bases from V and 1 base from J, with 6 bases between. The CDR3 nucleotides are TGTGCCAGCAGTTACTCCGGGGAGAACACTGAAGCTTTCTTT. This gives the protein CASSYSGENTEAFF.

About this clone: The same CDR3 arises from other DNA sequences in this sample as well. The chain couples TRBV6-5 to TRBJ2-7, with TRBD2 matching over 9 bases. The CDR3 contains 16 residues. Germline CDR1 is MNHEY and CDR2 is SVGAGI. J gave up 0 bases and V 2 bases, and 5 bases lay outside the gene matches. CDR3 sequence: CASSYGISGGSYEQYF. In nucleotides, the CDR3 is TGTGCCAGCAGTTACGGGATTAGCGGGGGCTCCTACGAGCAGTACTTC.

The rearrangement uses TRBV5-5 and TRBJ2-5; maybe TRBD1 (6 bases). This CDR3 is built from 13 residues. Trimming shortened V by 4 bases and J by 2 bases, and 9 bases separated the two germline ends. Germline CDR1 and CDR2: SGHKS and YYEKEE (reference sequence). The CDR3 region has the DNA TGTGCCAGCAGCGTGACAGGTCAAGAGACCCAGTACTTC. This encodes CASSVTGQETQYF. Variable domain in full (rest from reference TRBV5-5 and TRBJ2-5): DAGVTQSPTHLIKTRGQQVTLRCSPISGHKSVSWYQQVLGQGPQFIFQYYEKEERGRGNFPDRFSARQFPNYSSELNVNALLLGDSALYLCASSVTGQETQYFGPGTRLLVL.

There are a few counts of this clone. The chain links TRBV6-2 or TRBV6-3 to TRBJ1-5, with TRBD1 as a possible D gene (5 bases). From germline, CDR1 is MNHEY and CDR2 SVGEGT. The ends were cut back, 0 bases at V and 2 bases at J, with 8 bases in the middle. The CDR3 totals 15 residues. The CDR3: CASSYSGVGNQPQHF. CDR3 in DNA: TGTGCCAGCAGTTACTCAGGGGTTGGCAATCAGCCCCAGCATTTT.

The rearrangement links TRBV7-8 to TRBJ2-7; 9 bases line up with TRBD1. CDR1 is SGHVS and CDR2 is FQNEAQ in the germline V gene. The CDR3 covers 17 residues. After removal of 2 bases from V and 0 bases from J, the junction contained 8 bases not matched to a gene. The CDR3 nucleotides are TGTGCCAGCAGCTTAAGGGACGGGACAGGGATCTCCTACGAGCAGTACTTC. As protein: CASSLRDGTGISYEQYF.

The V call is TRBV6-2 or TRBV6-3, the J call TRBJ1-5; TRBD1 matches 8 bases. This CDR3 has 18 amino acids. Trimming at V came to 0 bases and at J to 4 bases, leaving 11 bases not matched to a gene. CDR1 MNHEY and CDR2 SVGEGT come from the germline V gene. CDR3 bases: TGTGCCAGCAGTTACTCCGGACAGGGAATATTCAGTAATCAGCCCCAGCATTTT. This gives the protein CASSYSGQGIFSNQPQHF.

This chain connects TRBV5-1 to TRBJ1-4; D remains ambiguous. This CDR3 spans 13 amino acids. Trimming removed 5 bases at V and 7 bases at J, with 12 bases between. Looked up from germline, CDR1 is SGHRS and CDR2 is YFSETQ. The CDR3 region has the DNA TGCGCCAGCAGGACGAGGCTGGGTGAAAAACTGTTTTTT. This encodes CASRTRLGEKLFF.